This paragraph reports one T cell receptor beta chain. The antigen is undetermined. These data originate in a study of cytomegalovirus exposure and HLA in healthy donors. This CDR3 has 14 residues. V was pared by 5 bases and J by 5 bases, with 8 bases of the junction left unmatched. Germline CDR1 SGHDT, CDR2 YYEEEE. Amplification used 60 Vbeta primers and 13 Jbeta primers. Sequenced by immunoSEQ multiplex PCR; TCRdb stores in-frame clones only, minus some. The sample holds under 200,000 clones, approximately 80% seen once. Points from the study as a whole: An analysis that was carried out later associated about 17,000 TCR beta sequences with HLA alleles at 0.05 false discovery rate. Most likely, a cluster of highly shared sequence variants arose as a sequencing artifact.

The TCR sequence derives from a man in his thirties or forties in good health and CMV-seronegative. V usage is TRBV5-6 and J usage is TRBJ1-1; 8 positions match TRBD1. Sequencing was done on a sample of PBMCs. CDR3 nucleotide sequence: TGTGCCAGCAGGGACGGACAGGGCGGAACTGAAGCTTTCTTT. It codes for CASRDGQGGTEAFF. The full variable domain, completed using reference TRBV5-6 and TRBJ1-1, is DAGVTQSPTHLIKTRGQQVTLRCSPKSGHDTVSWYQQALGQGPQFIFQYYEEEERQRGNFPDRFSGHQFPNYSSELNVNALLLGDSALYLCASRDGQGGTEAFFGQGTRLTVV.